This T cell receptor (beta chain) came from a study of T cell responses to AZD1222 COVID-19 vaccine. Study-level findings and limits: With two AZD1222 doses given, Spike-specific TCR breadth and depth both rose. At study baseline, merely a handful of AZD1222 recipients were seropositive. The donor cohort was predominantly white British with a female majority, and clonal diversity may have been underestimated. Reportedly, nearly half of unique spike TCRs recognized epitopes outside B.1.351/B.1.1.7 mutations.

Assay used: immunoSEQ multiplex PCR; TCRdb lists only in-frame clones, some missing. The table records more than 85,000 clones, around 87% of them present only once. On this clone: Antigen unknown.

This CDR3 region has 12 residues. The V and J ends lost 5 bases and 0 bases respectively, with 4 bases between them. The germline V gene encodes CDR1 SNHLY and CDR2 FYNNEI. This sequence was found in an adult in good health. This specimen was peripheral blood, taken on day 0 of AZD1222 vaccination. The gene calls are TRBV2 and TRBJ1-1; no definite D call. CDR3 residues: CASSTVNTEAFF. The CDR3 coding sequence is TGTGCCAGCAGTACGGTGAACACTGAAGCTTTCTTT.